This record looks at one T cell receptor (beta chain) sequence and its context. The antigen is not known. The ends were cut back, 4 bases at V and 4 bases at J, with 10 bases in the middle. CDR1 KGHDR and CDR2 SFDVKD come from the germline V gene. CDR3 length: 13 residues. This specimen belongs to a study of CD8 T cells in Susac syndrome. Overall study results and limits: An acknowledgment was made by the study that its TCR sequencing and HLA analysis involved relatively few individuals.

RNA, at about 0.45 to 1 ug, was reverse transcribed with random hexamers. TCR beta CDR3 was amplified by immunoSEQ covering 54 Vbeta and 13 Jbeta. TCRdb re-called the immunoSEQ multiplex PCR reads with MiXCR, one entry per CDR3 protein. The sample records around 270,000 distinct CDR3 sequences, about 82% being singletons. The T cells that were sequenced for TCR beta were CD8+ and CD4+ cells from blood. Patients with stable or active relapsing-remitting disease, all of them treatment-naive, made up the multiple sclerosis controls. The specimen sequenced was CD8+ T cells from PBMCs. The receptor was isolated from a human donor with multiple sclerosis. This chain uses TRBV24-1 with TRBJ2-7, with D maybe TRBD1 (5 bases). The CDR3 DNA is TGTGCCACCAGTGACCTAGACAGTTACGAGCAGTACTTC. Protein: CATSDLDSYEQYF.